The 6 T cell receptor beta chains in this list originate from one sample, sequenced in a study of cytomegalovirus exposure and HLA in healthy donors. The PCR contained 60 Vbeta and 13 Jbeta primers. The protocol was immunoSEQ multiplex PCR, while the TCRdb copy is restricted to in-frame clones and leaves out a portion. The data contain 140,000 to 150,000 clones, more than 9.5% of them singletons. Input material: PBMCs. Receptor source: a man over 45 in good health and CMV-seronegative.

J is TRBJ2-5 and V is TRBV14; 13 bases fit TRBD2. Germline CDR1 SGHDN, CDR2 FVKESK. V lost 4 bases and J lost 1; bases outside the gene matches: 3. This CDR3 has 16 residues. For the CDR3, the DNA is TGTGCCAGCAGCCGGACTAGCGGGGGCCTCCAAGAGACCCAGTACTTC. Its protein product is CASSRTSGGLQETQYF. Together with reference TRBV14 and TRBJ2-5, the CDR3 gives the full variable domain: EAGVTQFPSHSVIEKGQTVTLRCDPISGHDNLYWYRRVMGKEIKFLLHFVKESKQDESGMPNNRFLAERTGGTYSTLKVQPAELEDSGVYFCASSRTSGGLQETQYFGPGTRLLVL.

The sample holds a few counts of this clone. The chain couples TRBV27 to TRBJ2-7, with 8 bases aligning to TRBD1. Germline V gene lookup returns CDR1 MNHEY and CDR2 SMNVEV (reference sequence). With 8 bases clipped from V and 2 bases from J, the junction kept 5 bases outside the gene matches. The CDR3 is made up of 13 amino acids. CDR3 amino acids: CASGQGAPYEQYF. CDR3 DNA: TGTGCCAGCGGACAGGGAGCGCCCTACGAGCAGTACTTC.

The rearrangement uses TRBV28 and TRBJ2-5; a weak D match, TRBD2 (6 bases). The CDR3 covers 15 residues. V was clipped by 2 bases and J by 7 bases, with 17 bases between them. Germline V gene sequence: CDR1 MDHEN, CDR2 SYDVKM. CDR3 sequence (DNA): TGTGCCAGCAGTTTAAGCGGATGGGGGGTGGGGACCCAGTACTTC. Translation gives CASSLSGWGVGTQYF.

This sequence joins TRBV19 and TRBJ1-4; no reliable D call. Trimming took 5 bases from V and 7 from J, leaving 17 bases between them. CDR1 LNHDA and CDR2 SQIVND come from the germline V gene (reference sequence). The CDR3 loop spans 15 amino acids. The CDR3 reads CASSFRQVIGEKLFF. CDR3 DNA sequence: TGTGCCAGTAGTTTTCGACAAGTGATCGGTGAAAAACTGTTTTTT.

This chain joins TRBV5-6 and TRBJ1-5, with a tentative D call TRBD1 (5 bases). CDR3 length: 16 residues. The germline V gene has CDR1 SGHDT and CDR2 YYEEEE. Trimming cost V 3 bases and J 4 bases, with 17 bases left between them. CDR3 amino acids: CASSSWGDPNNQPQHF. DNA of the CDR3: TGTGCCAGCAGCTCGTGGGGGGACCCAAATAATCAGCCCCAGCATTTT.

This clone was found a few times. The identical CDR3 is also encoded by other nucleotide sequences in the sample. The V call is TRBV30, the J call TRBJ1-2; D is undetermined. Germline V gene lookup returns CDR1 GTSNPN and CDR2 SVGIG (reference sequence). The CDR3 runs to 12 residues. V was trimmed by 3 bases and J by 6 bases, leaving 11 bases between them. In DNA form, the CDR3 reads TGTGCCTGGAGCGCACAGCCTAATGGCTACACCTTC. Its translation is CAWSAQPNGYTF.